This TCR beta chain was sequenced for a study of metastatic and nonmetastatic thyroid tumors. Study observations and caveats: The study reportedly found significantly higher TCR beta diversity in malignant thyroid tumors than benign nodules, in blood and tumor.

All patients were untreated before thyroid surgery. Original handling: CDR3 differences across clinicopathological groups were used to build a distant-metastasis classifier for papillary thyroid cancer. MiXCR was used by TCRdb to re-call the PCR reads. The V and J calls follow TCRdb's processing rather than the paper's. The table shows some 21,000 clones, with roughly 27% occurring only once. Many counts were recorded for this clone. Its specificity is unknown. The clonotype originates from a male donor with papillary thyroid cancer or a benign thyroid nodule (not recorded which). Some clones in this sample may be carry-over from other donors' samples. Sequenced sample: tumor tissue.

The CDR3 sequence is CASSLGQKETQYF. The CDR3 coding sequence is TGCGCCAGCAGCTTGGGACAGAAAGAGACCCAGTACTTC. The V call is TRBV5-1, the J call TRBJ2-5; possible D gene TRBD1, 5 bases. The germline CDR1 and CDR2 sequences are SGHRS and YFSETQ. The length of the CDR3 is 13 residues. Trimming pared 0 bases from V and 3 bases from J, leaving 6 bases between. Variable domain in full (rest from reference TRBV5-1 and TRBJ2-5): KAGVTQTPRYLIKTRGQQVTLSCSPISGHRSVSWYQQTPGQGLQFLFEYFSETQRNKGNFPGRFSGRQFSNSRSEMNVSTLELGDSALYLCASSLGQKETQYFGPGTRLLVL.